Sequencing of this T cell receptor (beta chain) was carried out in a study of T cell repertoires in cytomegalovirus infection. Study context: Public TCR beta signatures provided an indication of both CMV infection and a matching HLA type. The study's findings and limits: Summed frequency of shared TCR beta families picked out CMV carriers who also had the relevant HLA. Clonotypes of TCR beta that were HLA-C-restricted and CMV-specific dominated the ex vivo response.

Notes on this clonotype: Its antigen is not known.

Germline loops: CDR1 SQVTM, CDR2 ANQGSEA. The germline V and J ends were trimmed by 2 bases and 10 bases, with 17 bases remaining between them. The CDR3 is 14 amino acids. TCRdb fed the reads into MiXCR, producing one record per CDR3 protein. The profile shows about 530,000 distinct CDR3 sequences, approximately 26% of them singletons. Input material: PBMCs. The chain recombines TRBV29-1 with TRBJ1-4, with D perhaps TRBD1 (6 bases). The clonotype was recovered from a human donor in good health (CMV status not recorded). Some clones in this sample may be carry-over from other donors' samples. Written as DNA, the CDR3 is TGCAGCGTTGAAATCCGGGGGCGCGTTGGAAAACTGTTTTTT. Its translation is CSVEIRGRVGKLFF.